The present TCR beta chain was sequenced within a study of T-cell reconstitution after alpha-beta-depleted transplantation in children. Construction of the TCRbeta library involved unique molecular identifiers. From the PCR reads, TCRdb called clonotypes with MiXCR, one entry per CDR3 protein. The sample lists approximately 500,000 distinct CDR3 sequences; over 9.5% were seen once. Germline assignment: CDR1 SEHNR and CDR2 FQNEAQ (reference sequence). Trimming pared 1 base from V and 5 bases from J, leaving 12 bases between. This CDR3 region has 14 residues. Study findings and constraints: Surviving recipient T cells and intrathymic progenitors accounted for some patients' high TCRbeta diversity at day 60. Where alpha-beta T cells came from about two months after transplant was reportedly several hundred expanded graft clones. Among T cells one year after transplant, newly produced cells accounted for most counts and diversity.

As to this clonotype: Its antigen is not identified.

The chain is built from TRBV7-9 and TRBJ2-7, with D maybe TRBD2 (6 bases). The sample in question was PBMCs, obtained before TCRalphabeta/CD19-depleted stem cell transplant. This receptor was taken from a child aged 2-15 years with inherited bone marrow failure, due to receive a stem cell transplant. The CDR3 is CASSLGRGRNEQYF. For the CDR3, the DNA is TGTGCCAGCAGCTTAGGACGGGGGAGAAACGAGCAGTACTTC.